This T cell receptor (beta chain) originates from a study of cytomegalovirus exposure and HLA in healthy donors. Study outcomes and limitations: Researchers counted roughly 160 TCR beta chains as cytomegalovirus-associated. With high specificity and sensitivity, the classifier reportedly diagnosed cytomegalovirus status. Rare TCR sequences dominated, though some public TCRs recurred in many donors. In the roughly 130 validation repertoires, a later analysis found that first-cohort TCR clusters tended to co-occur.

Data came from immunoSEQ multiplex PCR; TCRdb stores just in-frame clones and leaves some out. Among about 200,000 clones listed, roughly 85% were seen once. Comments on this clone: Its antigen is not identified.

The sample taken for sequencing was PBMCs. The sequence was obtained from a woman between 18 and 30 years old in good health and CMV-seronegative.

As DNA, the CDR3 is TGCGCCAGCAGCTTGGGACTAACCTTAGGAAATACGCAGTATTTT. It encodes CASSLGLTLGNTQYF. The rearrangement joins TRBV5-1 to TRBJ2-3; weak D call: TRBD2 (5 bases). Germline-derived CDR1 and CDR2 are SGHRS and YFSETQ. V was clipped by 0 bases and J by 7 bases, with 15 bases between them. The CDR3 loop spans 15 amino acids. Full variable domain (rest looked up from reference TRBV5-1 and TRBJ2-3): KAGVTQTPRYLIKTRGQQVTLSCSPISGHRSVSWYQQTPGQGLQFLFEYFSETQRNKGNFPGRFSGRQFSNSRSEMNVSTLELGDSALYLCASSLGLTLGNTQYFGPGTRLTVL.